This T cell receptor (beta chain) was recorded in a study of T cell changes during pregnancy in multiple sclerosis. Sequenced by immunoSEQ multiplex PCR; TCRdb stores in-frame clones only, minus some. The table has under 110,000 clones, more than 90% seen once. V was trimmed by 6 bases and J by 3 bases, leaving 15 bases between them. The CDR3 contains 15 residues. Germline lookup yields CDR1 MDHEN and CDR2 SYDVKM. The J gene is TRBJ1-5, the V gene TRBV28; the D is unclear. This TCR was recovered from a female donor with multiple sclerosis, enrolled in a pregnancy study. Specimen: peripheral blood, collected in the second trimester of pregnancy. The CDR3 here is CASSNTGMNNQPQHF. In DNA, the CDR3 is TGTGCCAGCAGCAACACGGGGATGAACAATCAGCCCCAGCATTTT.